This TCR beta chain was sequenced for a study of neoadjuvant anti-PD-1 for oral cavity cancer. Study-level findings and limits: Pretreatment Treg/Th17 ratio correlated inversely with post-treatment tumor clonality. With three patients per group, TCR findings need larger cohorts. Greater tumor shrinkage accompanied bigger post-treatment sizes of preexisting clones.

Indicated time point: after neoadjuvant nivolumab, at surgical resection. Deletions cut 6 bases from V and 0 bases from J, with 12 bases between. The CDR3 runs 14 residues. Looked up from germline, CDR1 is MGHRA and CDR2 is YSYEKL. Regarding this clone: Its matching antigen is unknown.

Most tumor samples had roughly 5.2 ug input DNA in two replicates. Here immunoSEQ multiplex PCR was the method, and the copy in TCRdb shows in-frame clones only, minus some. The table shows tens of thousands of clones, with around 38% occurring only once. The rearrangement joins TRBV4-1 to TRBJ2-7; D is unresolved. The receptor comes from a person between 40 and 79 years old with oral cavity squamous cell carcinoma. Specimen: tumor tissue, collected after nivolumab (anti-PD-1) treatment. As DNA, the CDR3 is TGCGCCAGCAGTCAAAGAACAGCCTCCTACGAGCAGTACTTC. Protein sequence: CASSQRTASYEQYF.